What follows are 6 T cell receptor beta chains derived from one specimen sequenced in a study of T cell responses to AZD1222 COVID-19 vaccine (dated by TCRdb to the early 2020s). The library was made by the immunoSEQ multiplex PCR assay. TCRdb's version of the immuneACCESS table is confined to in-frame rearrangements and falls short of the full clone set. An unresolved V gene accounts for under half of the shortfall where checked; the remainder is of unknown origin. For this sample there are approximately 70,000 clones; 85% appear just once. Clones ranked in the top ten supply roughly 21% of the sample. This specimen's time point label, per the study, means: baseline before first vaccination. The material was peripheral blood, obtained on day 0 of AZD1222 vaccination. The receptors derive from an adult in good health.

This clone has just one count. The chain is built from TRBV18 and TRBJ2-3; the D is unclear. This CDR3 comprises 13 residues. The germline CDR1 and CDR2 sequences are KGHSH and LQKENI. V was trimmed by 3 bases and J by 6 bases, leaving 10 bases between them. The CDR3 protein is CASSPGQEDTQYF. Written as DNA, the CDR3 is TGTGCCAGCTCACCGGGCCAGGAGGATACGCAGTATTTT.

This clone was observed once. The chain links TRBV6-6 to TRBJ2-7; D perhaps matches TRBD1 (6 bases). This CDR3 is built from 13 residues. Germline assignment: CDR1 MNHNY and CDR2 SVGAGI (reference sequence). Trimming shortened V by 6 bases and J by 6 bases, and 15 bases separated the two germline ends. The CDR3 sequence is CASRPTGSLEQYF. The CDR3 DNA sequence: TGTGCCAGCAGGCCAACAGGGTCCCTCGAGCAGTACTTC.

The chain joins TRBV7-2 to TRBJ2-3, with 7 bases matching TRBD2. Germline V gene sequence: CDR1 SGHTA, CDR2 FQGNSA. This CDR3 is built from 14 residues. J lost 3 bases, V lost 2 bases, and 2 bases had no gene match. This chain's CDR3 is CASSLMGGTDTQYF. The CDR3, as DNA: TGTGCCAGCAGCTTAATGGGGGGGACAGATACGCAGTATTTT. The variable domain in full, with the rest retrieved from reference TRBV7-2 and TRBJ2-3, is GAGVSQSPSNKVTEKGKDVELRCDPISGHTALYWYRQSLGQGLEFLIYFQGNSAPDKSGLPSDRFSAERTGGSVSTLTIQRTQQEDSAVYLCASSLMGGTDTQYFGPGTRLTVL.

The V call is TRBV6-5, the J call TRBJ2-7; TRBD2 is a possible D gene (5 bases). The CDR3 has 13 residues. Per the germline V gene, CDR1 is MNHEY and CDR2 is SVGAGI. V lost 7 bases and J 3 bases, leaving 13 bases between the germline ends. CDR3 sequence: CASMEDGGYEQYF. In DNA, the CDR3 is TGTGCCAGCATGGAGGACGGTGGCTACGAGCAGTACTTC.

The gene calls are TRBV4-1 and TRBJ1-1; D unresolved. Germline CDR1 and CDR2: MGHRA and YSYEKL. The CDR3 spans 14 residues. V shed 0 bases and J shed 1 base, with 6 bases lying between them. The CDR3 nucleotides are TGCGCCAGCAGCCAAGAAGCCGGGAACACTGAAGCTTTCTTT. It specifies CASSQEAGNTEAFF.

This chain links TRBV30 with TRBJ2-3, with D perhaps assigned TRBD1 or TRBD2 (5 bases each). V gave up 0 bases and J gave up 4 bases, with 17 bases separating them. The CDR3 contains 16 residues. CDR1 and CDR2 from the germline V gene are GTSNPN and SVGIG (reference sequence). CDR3 amino acids: CAWSVLGSGDADTQYF. CDR3 DNA sequence: TGTGCCTGGAGTGTACTGGGCAGTGGGGACGCAGATACGCAGTATTTT.